These 31 T cell receptor beta chains were all obtained from the same sample, sequenced in a study of cytomegalovirus exposure and HLA in healthy donors. The PCR had 60 Vbeta and 13 Jbeta primers. Sequencing was performed with immunoSEQ multiplex PCR; in TCRdb, only in-frame clones are kept and a portion is missing. The sample holds some 200,000 clones, over 65% seen once. The specimen sequenced was PBMCs. Receptor source: a man between 18 and 29 years old in good health and CMV-seronegative.

The J gene is TRBJ1-3, the V gene TRBV7-9; 7 positions match TRBD1. This CDR3 comprises 14 residues. CDR1 is SEHNR, CDR2 FQNEAQ, per germline (reference sequence). Germline trimming cut 6 bases from V and 2 bases from J; bases unmatched to any gene: 4. CDR3 protein: CASSFTGAGNTIYF. The CDR3 DNA is TGTGCCAGCAGTTTCACAGGGGCTGGAAACACCATATATTTT.

The chain links TRBV2 to TRBJ2-4; D remains ambiguous. CDR1 and CDR2 (germline): SNHLY, FYNNEI. Trimming shortened V by 0 bases and J by 0 bases, and 15 bases separated the two germline ends. This CDR3 comprises 18 residues. The CDR3 protein is CASSEALLPPLAKNIQYF. CDR3 DNA: TGTGCCAGCAGTGAAGCCCTGCTACCACCCTTAGCCAAAAACATTCAGTACTTC.

This sequence joins TRBV7-8 and TRBJ2-3; the match to TRBD2 covers 8 bases. From germline, CDR1 is SGHVS and CDR2 FQNEAQ. CDR3 length: 15 amino acids. V lost 3 bases, J lost 2 bases, and 4 bases stayed unmatched. CDR3 in amino acids: CASSLGLGNTDTQYF. CDR3 DNA sequence: TGTGCCAGCAGCTTGGGACTAGGAAACACAGATACGCAGTATTTT.

The V gene is TRBV19, the J gene TRBJ1-1, with D hard to call. With 5 bases removed from V and 1 base from J, the gap between germline ends came to 8 bases. There are 13 residues in the CDR3. Germline lookup yields CDR1 LNHDA and CDR2 SQIVND (reference sequence). CDR3 bases: TGTGCCAGTAGTGGAGGACCGAACACTGAAGCTTTCTTT. Its translation: CASSGGPNTEAFF. Filled out from reference TRBV19 and TRBJ1-1, the complete variable domain reads DGGITQSPKYLFRKEGQNVTLSCEQNLNHDAMYWYRQDPGQGLRLIYYSQIVNDFQKGDIAEGYSVSREKKESFPLTVTSAQKNPTAFYLCASSGGPNTEAFFGQGTRLTVV.

This clone occurred once. This chain connects TRBV27 to TRBJ1-2; no definite D call. The germline V and J ends were trimmed by 6 bases and 0 bases, with 5 bases remaining between them. The CDR3 totals 12 residues. Germline V CDR1 and CDR2: MNHEY, SMNVEV (reference sequence). Written as DNA, the CDR3 is TGTGCCAGCAGAGCGGCTAACTATGGCTACACCTTC. Residues: CASRAANYGYTF.

The V call is TRBV11-2, the J call TRBJ1-2; D remains unclear. The germline V gene has CDR1 SGHAT and CDR2 FQNNGV. CDR3 length: 17 residues. V was trimmed by 1 base and J by 0 bases, leaving 15 bases between them. The CDR3 bases are TGTGCCAGCAGCTTAGCCGCGGGGTCGAGTACTAACTATGGCTACACCTTC. Encoded protein: CASSLAAGSSTNYGYTF.

J is TRBJ2-7 and V is TRBV5-1; 11 positions match TRBD2. This CDR3 has 14 amino acids. Germline CDR1 SGHRS, CDR2 YFSETQ. J was trimmed by 6 bases and V by 4 bases; bases with no gene match: 6. CDR3 protein: CASSPLAGAIEQYF. For the CDR3, the DNA is TGCGCCAGCAGCCCACTAGCGGGGGCCATCGAGCAGTACTTC.

This chain connects TRBV5-4 to TRBJ1-5; tentative D call: TRBD1 (6 bases). Germline V CDR1 and CDR2: SGHNT, YYREEE (reference sequence). V was shortened by 0 bases and J by 0 bases, with 13 bases between the two germline ends. The CDR3 sequence is 17 residues long. The CDR3 nucleotides are TGTGCCAGCAGCTTGGCAGGGGATTGGAGTAGCAATCAGCCCCAGCATTTT. Protein product: CASSLAGDWSSNQPQHF.

The chain combines TRBV4-1 with TRBJ1-2, with D perhaps TRBD1 (6 bases). The ends were cut back, 2 bases at V and 4 bases at J, with 17 bases in the middle. Germline assignment: CDR1 MGHRA and CDR2 YSYEKL. CDR3 length equals 16 residues. The CDR3 coding sequence is TGCGCCAGCAGCCAACTTTCGCAGGGGAGTTCCTATGGCTACACCTTC. Protein product: CASSQLSQGSSYGYTF.

The chain combines TRBV7-3 with TRBJ1-1, with D possibly matching TRBD1 (5 bases). This CDR3 region has 15 residues. V lost 2 bases and J 4 bases, leaving 14 bases between the germline ends. CDR1 and CDR2 (germline): SGHTA, FQGTGA. The CDR3 region has the DNA TGTGCCAGCAGCTTAGGGGGGGGTCGTGGCACTGAAGCTTTCTTT. Its translation: CASSLGGGRGTEAFF.

The gene calls are TRBV6-1 and TRBJ2-7; D gene uncertain. Germline V CDR1 and CDR2: MNHNS, SASEGT. This CDR3 is 15 amino acids long. The ends were cut back, 6 bases at V and 0 bases at J, with 15 bases in the middle. The CDR3 DNA reads TGTGCCAGCAGGCAAGAGTCCTTAGCCTCCTACGAGCAGTACTTC. Translation: CASRQESLASYEQYF.

Comments on this clone: Distinct nucleotide sequences in the sample also encode this CDR3. The chain uses TRBV11-3 and TRBJ2-3; D possibly corresponds to TRBD2 (5 bases). Germline CDR1 is SGHNT and CDR2 is YENEEA. This CDR3 is built from 13 residues. Trimming cost V 1 base and J 3 bases, with 5 bases left between them. The DNA of the CDR3 is TGTGCCAGCAGCTTAGCGGGGACAGATACGCAGTATTTT. Protein: CASSLAGTDTQYF.

V and J are TRBV27 and TRBJ1-1; D gene ambiguous. The CDR3 is 14 residues long. Germline V gene data show CDR1 as MNHEY and CDR2 as SMNVEV (reference sequence). Trimming removed 5 bases from V and 5 bases from J, with 15 bases in between. The DNA of the CDR3 is TGTGCCAGCAGTCGGAGGATCGTGGGAACTGAAGCTTTCTTT. It specifies CASSRRIVGTEAFF.

This clone was counted between two and nine times. This chain connects TRBV9 to TRBJ2-1; D might be TRBD1 (5 bases). This CDR3 comprises 15 residues. CDR1 and CDR2 (germline): SGDLS, YYNGEE. V was trimmed by 0 bases and J by 5 bases, leaving 12 bases between them. CDR3 DNA: TGTGCCAGCAGCGTAGGTAACAGGTTGAACAATGAGCAGTTCTTC. This sequence encodes CASSVGNRLNNEQFF.

This sequence joins TRBV7-8 and TRBJ2-1; 9 positions agree with TRBD2. There are 16 residues in the CDR3. V lost 3 bases to trimming and J lost 9 bases; unmatched junction nucleotides: 12. Germline V gives CDR1 SGHVS, CDR2 FQNEAQ. The CDR3 bases are TGTGCCAGCAGCTTTTCGGCGGGAGGGCCGCTCTTTGAGCAGTTCTTC. Its protein product is CASSFSAGGPLFEQFF.

The J gene is TRBJ2-7, the V gene TRBV2; 7 bases are a match to TRBD1. The CDR3 is made up of 13 amino acids. The germline gives CDR1 SNHLY, CDR2 FYNNEI. V lost 11 bases and J lost 2; bases outside the gene matches: 9. The CDR3 here is CAGSGTETYEQYF. CDR3 in DNA: TGTGCCGGGTCCGGGACAGAGACCTACGAGCAGTACTTC.

Details on this clone: One junction end disagrees with the germline gene, perhaps due to a read error. This specimen includes other DNA sequences encoding the same CDR3. The rearrangement uses TRBV27 and TRBJ2-7; 7 bases fit TRBD2. There are 15 residues in the CDR3. Per germline, CDR1 MNHEY and CDR2 SMNVEV (reference sequence). The CDR3 is CASNSAGGGGYEQYF. The CDR3 DNA sequence: TGTGCCAGCAATTCAGCTGGGGGGGGAGGCTACGAGCAGTACTTT.

The CDR3 DNA reads TGTGCCATCGCCTATTCTAGCGGGAAGTTAACCGGGGAGCTGTTTTTT. It codes for CAIAYSSGKLTGELFF. The chain has TRBV10-3 and TRBJ2-2; 9 bases are shared with TRBD2. V dropped 8 bases and J dropped 5; count of bases not matched to a gene: 12. CDR1 is ENHRY and CDR2 is SYGVKD in the germline V gene. The CDR3 is 16 residues long.

The chain combines TRBV11-2 with TRBJ2-1; 11 bases are shared with TRBD2. Germline values: CDR1 SGHAT, CDR2 FQNNGV. J gave up 9 bases and V 2 bases, and 3 bases lay outside the gene matches. The CDR3 sequence is 14 residues long. CDR3 loop: CASSLLAGGGEQFF. CDR3 coding DNA: TGTGCCAGCAGCTTACTAGCGGGAGGTGGTGAGCAGTTCTTC.

The chain is built from TRBV10-3 and TRBJ2-1, with 8 bases identical to TRBD1. The V gene end was trimmed by 2 bases and the J gene end by 5 bases; junction bases not matched to a gene: 11. Looked up from germline, CDR1 is ENHRY and CDR2 is SYGVKD. The CDR3 totals 17 residues. The CDR3, as DNA: TGTGCCATCAGTGAGCTCGATAAGGGACAGGTCAACAATGAGCAGTTCTTC. Its translation: CAISELDKGQVNNEQFF.

The gene calls are TRBV27 and TRBJ1-2, with 8 bases lining up with TRBD1. The CDR3 is 15 amino acids. The V segment lost 7 bases and the J segment 2 bases; nucleotides outside the gene matches: 9. CDR1 and CDR2 from the germline V gene are MNHEY and SMNVEV (reference sequence). The CDR3 is CASKLADRVNYGYTF. The CDR3 bases are TGTGCCAGCAAACTCGCGGACAGGGTAAACTATGGCTACACCTTC.

J is TRBJ2-5 and V is TRBV5-1, with D perhaps matching TRBD2 (5 bases). There are 13 residues in the CDR3. Trimming pared 3 bases from V and 1 base from J, leaving 7 bases between. Looked up from germline, CDR1 is SGHRS and CDR2 is YFSETQ. Here the CDR3 reads CASSYGVQETQYF. The DNA of the CDR3 is TGCGCCAGCAGCTACGGGGTCCAAGAGACCCAGTACTTC.

This chain links TRBV5-1 with TRBJ1-1, with D uncertain. Germline values: CDR1 SGHRS, CDR2 YFSETQ. V shed 3 bases and J shed 0 bases, with 9 bases lying between them. CDR3 length equals 14 residues. CDR3: CASSSRGLNTEAFF. CDR3 bases: TGCGCCAGCAGCTCCCGCGGGCTGAACACTGAAGCTTTCTTT.

The V gene is TRBV7-3, the J gene TRBJ2-3; 10 bases agree with TRBD1. CDR3 length: 19 residues. V lost 5 bases, J lost 0 bases, and 14 bases stayed unmatched. Looked up from germline, CDR1 is SGHTA and CDR2 is FQGTGA. CDR3 sequence (DNA): TGTGCCAGCAGCCCGGCCGGGACAGGGGTTTGGTGGAGCACAGATACGCAGTATTTT. Amino acids: CASSPAGTGVWWSTDTQYF.

The gene calls are TRBV7-9 and TRBJ2-7, with 14 bases fitting TRBD2. CDR1 is SEHNR, CDR2 FQNEAQ, per germline (reference sequence). The CDR3 extends over 18 amino acids. Germline trimming cut 4 bases from V and 2 bases from J; bases unmatched to any gene: 10. Here the CDR3 DNA reads TGTGCCAGCAGCTCAGTGGGGACTAGCGGGAGTGTCGCCTACGAGCAGTACTTC. This encodes CASSSVGTSGSVAYEQYF.

In nucleotides, the CDR3 is TGTGCCAGTTACCGGGACTCCACTGATACGCAGTATTTT. Protein: CASYRDSTDTQYF. The chain recombines TRBV27 with TRBJ2-3; D perhaps matches TRBD2 (6 bases). Between the trimmed V and J ends, which lost 9 bases and 6 bases, there was a span of 16 bases. The CDR3 is 13 residues long. Germline V lookup: CDR1 MNHEY, CDR2 SMNVEV (reference sequence).

The chain uses TRBV2 and TRBJ1-1, with 9 bases matching TRBD1. Losses at the gene ends were 6 bases for V and 0 bases for J; bases not matched to a gene: 17. The germline V gene has CDR1 SNHLY and CDR2 FYNNEI. CDR3 length: 19 residues. The DNA of the CDR3 is TGTGCCAGCAGCACCAACCCGGGACAGGGTTTTTGGTTGAACACTGAAGCTTTCTTT. Its protein product is CASSTNPGQGFWLNTEAFF.

V gene TRBV27 combines with J gene TRBJ2-7; perhaps TRBD1 as D (6 bases). The germline gives CDR1 MNHEY, CDR2 SMNVEV (reference sequence). Trimming cost V 2 bases and J 2 bases, with 13 bases left between them. The CDR3 sequence is 15 residues long. The CDR3 loop is CASSLSTGPTYEQYF. The CDR3 bases are TGTGCCAGCAGTTTAAGTACAGGGCCTACCTACGAGCAGTACTTC.

The V call is TRBV14, the J call TRBJ2-7; 12 bases line up with TRBD2. V trimming: 4 bases; J trimming: 0 bases; junction bases outside the gene matches: 10. CDR3 length: 18 amino acids. Per germline, CDR1 SGHDN and CDR2 FVKESK. The CDR3 is CASSPRTSGNYSSYEQYF. The CDR3 DNA is TGTGCCAGCAGCCCTAGGACTAGCGGGAACTACAGCTCCTACGAGCAGTACTTC.

The chain joins TRBV4-2 to TRBJ2-4; D is undetermined. The CDR3 has 15 amino acids. Trimming took off 3 bases at V and 0 bases at J, with 9 bases between the two ends. Looked up from germline, CDR1 is LGHNA and CDR2 is YNFKEQ. The DNA for the CDR3 is TGTGCCAGCAGCCAGGCAGTTGTAGCCAAAAACATTCAGTACTTC. It is translated as CASSQAVVAKNIQYF.

The chain has TRBV6-5 and TRBJ1-4; TRBD1 matches 8 bases. V lost 5 bases and J lost 8; bases outside the gene matches: 7. Germline values: CDR1 MNHEY, CDR2 SVGAGI. This CDR3 is built from 14 residues. CDR3 nucleotides: TGTGCCAGCAGTCGACAGGGGCTAGGAGAAAAACTGTTTTTT. Its translation: CASSRQGLGEKLFF.